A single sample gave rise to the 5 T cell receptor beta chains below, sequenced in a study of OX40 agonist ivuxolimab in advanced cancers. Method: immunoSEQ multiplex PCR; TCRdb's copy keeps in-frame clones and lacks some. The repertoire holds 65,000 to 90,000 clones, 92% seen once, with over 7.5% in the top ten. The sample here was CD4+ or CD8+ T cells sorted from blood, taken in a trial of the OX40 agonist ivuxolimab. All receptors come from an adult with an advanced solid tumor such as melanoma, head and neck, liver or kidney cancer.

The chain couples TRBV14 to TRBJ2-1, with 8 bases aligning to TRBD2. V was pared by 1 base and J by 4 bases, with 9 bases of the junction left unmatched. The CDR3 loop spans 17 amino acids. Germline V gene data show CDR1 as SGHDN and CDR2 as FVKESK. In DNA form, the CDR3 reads TGTGCCAGCAGCCAAGTTTATCGGGGGGGAACGTACAATGAGCAGTTCTTC. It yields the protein CASSQVYRGGTYNEQFF.

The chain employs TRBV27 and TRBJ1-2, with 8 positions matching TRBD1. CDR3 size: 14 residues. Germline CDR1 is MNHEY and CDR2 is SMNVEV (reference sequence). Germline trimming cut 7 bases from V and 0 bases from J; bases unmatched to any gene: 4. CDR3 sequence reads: CASKTGEANYGYTF. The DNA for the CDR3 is TGTGCCAGCAAGACAGGGGAGGCTAACTATGGCTACACCTTC.

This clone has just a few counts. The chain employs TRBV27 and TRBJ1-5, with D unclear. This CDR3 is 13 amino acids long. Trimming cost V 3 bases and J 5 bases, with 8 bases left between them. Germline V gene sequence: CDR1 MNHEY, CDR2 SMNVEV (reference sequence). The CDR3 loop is CASSLWAHQPQHF. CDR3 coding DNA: TGTGCCAGCAGTTTGTGGGCTCATCAGCCCCAGCATTTT.

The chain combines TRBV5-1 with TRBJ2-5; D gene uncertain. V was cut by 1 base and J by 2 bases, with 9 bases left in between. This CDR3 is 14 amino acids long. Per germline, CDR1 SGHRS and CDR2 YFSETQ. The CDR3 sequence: CASSLYGWQETQYF. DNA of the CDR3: TGCGCCAGCAGCTTGTATGGCTGGCAAGAGACCCAGTACTTC.

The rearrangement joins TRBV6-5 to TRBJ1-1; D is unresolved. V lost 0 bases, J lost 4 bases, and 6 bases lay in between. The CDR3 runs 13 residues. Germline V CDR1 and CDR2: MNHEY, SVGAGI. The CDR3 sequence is CASSYSRGTEAFF. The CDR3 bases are TGTGCCAGCAGTTACTCTCGGGGCACTGAAGCTTTCTTT.